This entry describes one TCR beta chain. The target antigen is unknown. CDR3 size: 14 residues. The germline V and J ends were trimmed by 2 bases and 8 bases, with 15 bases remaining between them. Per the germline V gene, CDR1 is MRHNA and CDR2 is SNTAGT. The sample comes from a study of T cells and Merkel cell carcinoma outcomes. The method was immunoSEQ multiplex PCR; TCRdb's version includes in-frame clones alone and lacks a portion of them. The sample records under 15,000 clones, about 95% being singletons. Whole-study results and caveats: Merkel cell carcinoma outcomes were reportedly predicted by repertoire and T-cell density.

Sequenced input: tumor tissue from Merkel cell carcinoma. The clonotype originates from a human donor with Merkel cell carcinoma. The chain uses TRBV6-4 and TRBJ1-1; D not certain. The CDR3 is CASSDTHRAKEAFF. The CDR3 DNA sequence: TGTGCCAGCAGTGACACCCACCGGGCAAAAGAAGCTTTCTTT.